The 27 T cell receptor beta chains given below trace back to one sample, sequenced in a study of blood T cell repertoires in COVID-19 (dated by TCRdb to 2020 to 2021). The library was generated by the immunoSEQ multiplex PCR assay. What TCRdb holds here is the immuneACCESS table cut down to in-frame rearrangements. Part of the clones is not present; checked against another copy, under half of the missing clones reflect an unresolved V gene, and the others are unexplained. Recorded for this sample are around 380,000 clones; around 87% of them occurred a single time. Approximately 1.3% of the sample is taken by the ten largest. The sample taken for sequencing was PBMCs or T cells enriched from blood (not recorded which). The receptors were sampled from a young man who had recovered from COVID-19.

The J gene is TRBJ2-1, the V gene TRBV19; 7 nucleotides agree with TRBD2. CDR3 size: 14 residues. Germline CDR1 LNHDA, CDR2 SQIVND (reference sequence). With V trimmed by 4 bases and J by 2 bases, 2 bases remained unmatched. The DNA of the CDR3 is TGTGCCAGTAGTAACCTAGCGGCCTACAATGAGCAGTTCTTC. Amino acids: CASSNLAAYNEQFF.

V and J are TRBV19 and TRBJ1-5; D is ambiguous. The length of the CDR3 is 13 residues. Per the germline V gene, CDR1 is LNHDA and CDR2 is SQIVND (reference sequence). The germline V and J ends were trimmed by 3 bases and 3 bases, with 6 bases remaining between them. The CDR3 DNA is TGTGCCAGTAGTATTCCCTACAATCAGCCCCAGCATTTT. Protein sequence: CASSIPYNQPQHF.

The chain uses TRBV9 and TRBJ1-6; TRBD1 might be the D (6 bases). Germline values: CDR1 SGDLS, CDR2 YYNGEE. V was cut by 4 bases and J by 7 bases, with 12 bases left in between. This CDR3 is built from 14 residues. The CDR3 sequence is CASSPSGVNSPLHF. In DNA, the CDR3 is TGTGCCAGCAGCCCCTCAGGGGTGAATTCACCCCTCCACTTT.

This clone was counted a single time. V usage is TRBV7-9 and J usage is TRBJ1-1; possible D gene TRBD1, 6 bases. Deletions cut 1 base from V and 13 bases from J, with 16 bases between. Germline loops: CDR1 SEHNR, CDR2 FQNEAQ (reference sequence). The CDR3 consists of 13 residues. The CDR3 region is CASSLENGAGDFF. In nucleotides, the CDR3 is TGTGCCAGCAGCTTAGAGAATGGGGCAGGGGATTTCTTT.

The chain joins TRBV4-1 to TRBJ1-2; D remains unclear. Deletions cut 1 base from V and 4 bases from J, with 7 bases between. Germline assignment: CDR1 MGHRA and CDR2 YSYEKL. The CDR3 consists of 13 residues. The CDR3 sequence is CASSQGSGYGYTF. CDR3 DNA sequence: TGCGCCAGCAGCCAAGGATCGGGCTATGGCTACACCTTC.

This chain connects TRBV4-3 to TRBJ1-2; possibly TRBD1 for D (6 bases). There are 16 residues in the CDR3. The germline V gene has CDR1 LGHNA and CDR2 YSLEER. The V end lost 4 bases, the J end lost 2 bases, and 17 bases lay between the germline ends. The CDR3 loop reads CASSLRRDTMNYGYTF. CDR3 DNA: TGCGCCAGCAGCCTCCGAAGGGACACGATGAACTATGGCTACACCTTC.

The V call is TRBV5-1, the J call TRBJ2-5, with a possible D match to TRBD1 (6 bases). CDR1 and CDR2 (germline): SGHRS, YFSETQ. V lost 1 base, J lost 6 bases, and 10 bases lay in between. This CDR3 contains 13 residues. CDR3 amino acids: CASSLPGGQTQYF. CDR3 nucleotides: TGCGCCAGCAGCTTGCCTGGGGGCCAGACCCAGTACTTC.

V is TRBV4-3 and J is TRBJ1-5; D is undetermined. Germline V gene sequence: CDR1 LGHNA, CDR2 YSLEER. This CDR3 region has 16 residues. V lost 1 base to trimming and J lost 4 bases, with 14 bases between them. DNA of the CDR3: TGCGCCAGCAGCCAAGTATTCCCGGCGACAAATCAGCCCCAGCATTTT. Protein: CASSQVFPATNQPQHF.

The chain joins TRBV27 to TRBJ2-5; no definite D call. This CDR3 spans 14 amino acids. The V end was cut by 3 bases, the J end by 4 bases, with 12 bases between. CDR1 is MNHEY and CDR2 is SMNVEV in the germline V gene (reference sequence). The DNA of the CDR3 is TGTGCCAGCAGTTTTGGCACTCGGAGAGAGACCCAGTACTTC. Translation gives CASSFGTRRETQYF.

This sequence joins TRBV6-6 and TRBJ2-5, with 12 positions matching TRBD2. CDR3 size: 15 residues. Germline assignment: CDR1 MNHNY and CDR2 SVGAGI (reference sequence). V dropped 5 bases and J dropped 3; count of bases not matched to a gene: 4. CDR3 loop: CASSPGLAGKETQYF. For the CDR3, the DNA is TGTGCCAGCAGTCCTGGACTAGCGGGGAAAGAGACCCAGTACTTC.

Here the CDR3 DNA reads TGCAGCGTTGTGTTGTCAGGGGGTAGCAATCAGCCCCAGCATTTT. The encoded protein is CSVVLSGGSNQPQHF. The chain couples TRBV29-1 to TRBJ1-5; 7 bases are shared with TRBD1. The CDR3 sequence is 15 residues long. Per germline, CDR1 SQVTM and CDR2 ANQGSEA. V dropped 4 bases and J dropped 0; count of bases not matched to a gene: 6.

This clone has a handful of counts. The chain employs TRBV18 and TRBJ2-7; D perhaps matches TRBD2 (5 bases). Germline CDR1 is KGHSH and CDR2 is LQKENI. CDR3 length: 15 residues. Trimming removed 2 bases at V and 1 base at J, with 12 bases between. CDR3 nucleotides: TGTGCCAGCTCACCAACGGGGTCGCAATCCTACGAGCAGTACTTC. Its translation is CASSPTGSQSYEQYF.

In its sample, this clone was seen once. J is TRBJ1-2 and V is TRBV11-2, with D maybe TRBD1 (5 bases). There are 14 residues in the CDR3. The germline V gene encodes CDR1 SGHAT and CDR2 FQNNGV. The V end lost 0 bases, the J end lost 0 bases, and 5 bases lay between the germline ends. In DNA form, the CDR3 reads TGTGCCAGCAGCTTAGAGACAGCTAACTATGGCTACACCTTC. Protein: CASSLETANYGYTF. Full variable domain (remainder filled in from reference TRBV11-2 and TRBJ1-2): EAGVAQSPRYKIIEKRQSVAFWCNPISGHATLYWYQQILGQGPKLLIQFQNNGVVDDSQLPKDRFSAERLKGVDSTLKIQPAKLEDSAVYLCASSLETANYGYTFGSGTRLTVV.

The V gene is TRBV4-1, the J gene TRBJ1-3; D unresolved. The V gene lost 0 bases and the J gene lost 0 bases, with 9 bases spanning the gap. CDR1 and CDR2 (germline): MGHRA, YSYEKL. The CDR3 runs to 16 residues. The CDR3 DNA sequence: TGCGCCAGCAGCCAAGAGCGAGGGATCTCTGGAAACACCATATATTTT. Translating it yields CASSQERGISGNTIYF.

The V and J genes are TRBV7-9 and TRBJ2-5; 9 bases match TRBD2. CDR1 and CDR2 (germline): SEHNR, FQNEAQ (reference sequence). J lost 0 bases, V lost 4 bases, and 6 bases had no gene match. This CDR3 spans 16 amino acids. DNA of the CDR3: TGTGCCAGCAGCTCCGCGGGGGGGACAAACCAAGAGACCCAGTACTTC. This encodes CASSSAGGTNQETQYF.

This chain connects TRBV9 to TRBJ2-7; TRBD2 might be the D (6 bases). Germline CDR1 SGDLS, CDR2 YYNGEE. V lost 4 bases to trimming and J lost 0 bases, with 14 bases between them. The CDR3 spans 15 residues. The CDR3, as DNA: TGTGCCAGCAGCTTAGGACTACCGAACTCCTACGAGCAGTACTTC. It specifies CASSLGLPNSYEQYF. The full variable domain, in which reference TRBV9 and TRBJ2-7 provide the parts outside the CDR3, is DSGVTQTPKHLITATGQRVTLRCSPRSGDLSVYWYQQSLDQGLQFLIQYYNGEERAKGNILERFSAQQFPDLHSELNLSSLELGDSALYFCASSLGLPNSYEQYFGPGTRLTVT.

The V and J genes are TRBV5-8 and TRBJ1-4; D may be TRBD1 (5 bases). V lost 1 base and J 0 bases, leaving 7 bases between the germline ends. Per the germline V gene, CDR1 is SGHTS and CDR2 is YDEGEE. The CDR3 consists of 15 residues. Here the CDR3 DNA reads TGTGCCAGCAGCTTGTCGGGGGCAACTAATGAAAAACTGTTTTTT. Translation: CASSLSGATNEKLFF.

This clone has a count of ten or more. This chain links TRBV6-2 or TRBV6-3 with TRBJ2-7; no clear D. The length of the CDR3 is 13 residues. Trimming shortened V by 5 bases and J by 2 bases, and 10 bases separated the two germline ends. CDR1 and CDR2 (germline): MNHEY, SVGEGT. CDR3 residues: CASSATETYEQYF. CDR3 coding DNA: TGTGCCAGCAGTGCGACTGAAACCTACGAGCAGTACTTC.

The chain carries TRBV7-8 and TRBJ2-2; 8 bases align to TRBD1. V lost 5 bases and J lost 2; bases outside the gene matches: 7. Germline V gene data show CDR1 as SGHVS and CDR2 as FQNEAQ. The CDR3 consists of 16 residues. This chain's CDR3 is CASSVGGQGNTGELFF. In DNA form, the CDR3 reads TGTGCCAGCAGCGTAGGAGGACAGGGTAACACCGGGGAGCTGTTTTTT.

In this sample, this clone turned up once. The V call is TRBV6-5, the J call TRBJ1-2; tentative D call: TRBD1 (6 bases). Germline CDR1 and CDR2: MNHEY and SVGAGI. The germline V and J ends were trimmed by 4 bases and 12 bases, with 15 bases remaining between them. The CDR3 length is 12 residues. The CDR3 reads CASSSLQGANTF. CDR3 sequence (DNA): TGTGCCAGCAGTTCACTACAGGGAGCAAACACCTTC.

V and J are TRBV4-1 and TRBJ1-1, with D possibly TRBD1 on 5 matching bases. The germline CDR1 and CDR2 sequences are MGHRA and YSYEKL. This CDR3 is 16 amino acids long. Between the trimmed V and J ends, which lost 3 bases and 0 bases, there was a span of 14 bases. The CDR3 DNA follows: TGCGCCAGCAGCCATCCCGGGAGGGACTTGAACACTGAAGCTTTCTTT. Its protein product is CASSHPGRDLNTEAFF.

The chain uses TRBV30 and TRBJ1-2, with TRBD1 matching 7 bases. Germline V gene data show CDR1 as GTSNPN and CDR2 as SVGIG (reference sequence). The trim removed 1 base at V and 10 bases at J, leaving 9 bases unmatched. The CDR3 extends over 13 amino acids. DNA of the CDR3: TGTGCCTGGAGTGACCGGACAGGAGGTGTCTACACCTTC. As protein: CAWSDRTGGVYTF.

This chain connects TRBV2 to TRBJ1-1; D is undetermined. The germline V gene encodes CDR1 SNHLY and CDR2 FYNNEI. This CDR3 is 15 amino acids long. Trimming pared 4 bases from V and 0 bases from J, leaving 12 bases between. The CDR3 DNA reads as TGTGCCAGCAGTGTCCCAGAGGGCCTGAACACTGAAGCTTTCTTT. Protein: CASSVPEGLNTEAFF.

V gene TRBV6-5 combines with J gene TRBJ1-1, with D unresolved. The V end was cut by 5 bases, the J end by 7 bases, with 11 bases between. Looked up from germline, CDR1 is MNHEY and CDR2 is SVGAGI. The CDR3 sequence is 12 residues long. The CDR3 region is CASSPRSIEAFF. In nucleotides, the CDR3 is TGTGCCAGCAGTCCCCGTTCTATTGAAGCTTTCTTT.

The chain couples TRBV5-6 to TRBJ2-7; 9 positions agree with TRBD2. The junction had 12 bases not matched to a gene; V was cut back by 4 bases and J by 7 bases. This CDR3 contains 15 residues. Germline CDR1 SGHDT, CDR2 YYEEEE. Here the CDR3 DNA reads TGTGCCAGCAGCACGGCGCGGGGGGGCCTGGGAGAGCAGTACTTC. This sequence encodes CASSTARGGLGEQYF.

Written as DNA, the CDR3 is TGTGCCAGTACCTCCGTCCCAGGATCTGGGGCCAACGTCCTGACTTTC. Protein sequence: CASTSVPGSGANVLTF. This chain joins TRBV19 and TRBJ2-6; D gene uncertain. The germline CDR1 and CDR2 sequences are LNHDA and SQIVND (reference sequence). This CDR3 region has 16 residues. V was pared by 7 bases and J by 1 base, with 14 bases between.

The rearrangement links TRBV10-3 to TRBJ2-4; maybe TRBD1 (5 bases). The CDR3 loop spans 13 amino acids. CDR1 and CDR2 from the germline V gene are ENHRY and SYGVKD. V lost 0 bases to trimming and J lost 9 bases, with 9 bases between them. CDR3 loop: CAISESDKRIQYF. The CDR3, as DNA: TGTGCCATCAGTGAGTCGGACAAGCGCATTCAGTACTTC.